Listed below are T cell receptor beta chains from one sample, sequenced in a study of shared clonotypes between healthy human individuals. Here immunoSEQ multiplex PCR was the method, and the copy in TCRdb shows in-frame clones only, minus some. Of 2 million to 2.5 million clones listed, about 94% are singletons. The sequencing input was naive CD8+ T cells sorted from blood. All receptors derive from a man between 18 and 29 years old in good health. CDR3s include the opening cysteine and the closing phenylalanine or tryptophan. D genes are given only for firm matches. The size entry is marked missing in some rows and otherwise reads once, few, many or a size class.

V gene	clone size	J gene	D gene	CDR3 protein	CDR3 DNA
TRBV5-6	-	TRBJ2-7	TRBD2	CASSWATSGAFYEQYF	TGTGCCAGCAGCTGGGCGACTAGCGGGGCTTTCTACGAGCAGTACTTC
TRBV5-6	-	TRBJ1-4	TRBD1	CASSFYSLTGNEKLFF	TGTGCCAGCAGCTTTTATTCTTTGACAGGGAATGAAAAACTGTTTTTT
TRBV4-1	once	TRBJ2-2	-	CASGSTGELFF	TGCGCCAGCGGGAGCACCGGGGAGCTGTTTTTT
TRBV28	-	TRBJ1-1	-	CASAGRTEAFF	TGTGCCAGCGCAGGGAGGACTGAAGCTTTCTTT
TRBV11-2	-	TRBJ2-1	-	CASSLLGGNEQFF	TGTGCCAGCAGCCTCCTGGGAGGTAATGAGCAGTTCTTC
TRBV7-9	-	TRBJ2-7	TRBD2	CASSLEIAGAYEQYF	TGTGCCAGCAGCTTAGAGATAGCGGGAGCTTACGAGCAGTACTTC
TRBV5-6	-	TRBJ2-7	-	CASSLESNSREQYF	TGTGCCAGCAGCTTGGAATCTAATTCAAGGGAGCAGTACTTC
TRBV6-6	-	TRBJ2-7	TRBD2	CASSFSGTSSYEQYF	TGTGCCAGCAGCTTCTCCGGGACTAGCTCCTACGAGCAGTACTTC
TRBV27	-	TRBJ2-1	-	CASGFIAAYNEQFF	TGTGCCAGCGGCTTTATAGCGGCTTACAATGAGCAGTTCTTC
TRBV12-2	-	TRBJ2-1	-	CASRLRDSHPHEQFF	TGTGCAAGTCGCTTAAGGGACTCTCACCCCCATGAGCAGTTCTTC
TRBV5-6	-	TRBJ2-1	-	CASSSWSPSDEQFF	TGTGCCAGCAGCTCCTGGAGCCCCTCAGATGAGCAGTTCTTC